This record looks at one T cell receptor (beta chain) sequence and its context. The antigen is not known. Stimulation used 10 ug/mL lysate from CMV-infected fibroblasts. CD40L/CD69 double-negative CD45RO-high memory CD4+ T cells were collected. These data are taken from a study of persistence of HIV-infected CD4 T cells. This was the immunoSEQ version 4 assay in survey mode. Template was genomic DNA at around 9.3 ng/uL, with up to 1 ug used per sample. The data were produced by immunoSEQ multiplex PCR, yet TCRdb's version contains in-frame clones alone and is incomplete. The sample has roughly 41,000 clones, less than 90% seen once; the top ten hold around 1.5%. The ends were cut back, 4 bases at V and 0 bases at J, with 12 bases in the middle. This CDR3 is 16 amino acids long. Per the germline V gene, CDR1 is KGHSH and CDR2 is LQKENI. Whole-study findings and limits: TCRbeta richness was lower in CMV- and Gag-responding cells than in anti-CD3/anti-CD28-responding cells.

The J gene is TRBJ1-4, the V gene TRBV18, with D hard to call. Specimen: CD4+ T cells sorted from PBMCs after 18-hour stimulation, collected from a patient who received antiretroviral therapy. The sequence was collected from an adult man with HIV who was CMV-seropositive. The CDR3 DNA follows: TGTGCCAGCTCACTAAATGAGGCAACAACTAATGAAAAACTGTTTTTT. As protein: CASSLNEATTNEKLFF. The full variable domain, rest sourced from reference TRBV18 and TRBJ1-4, is NAGVMQNPRHLVRRRGQEARLRCSPMKGHSHVYWYRQLPEEGLKFMVYLQKENIIDESGMPKERFSAEFPKEGPSILRIQQVVRGDSAAYFCASSLNEATTNEKLFFGSGTQLSVL.